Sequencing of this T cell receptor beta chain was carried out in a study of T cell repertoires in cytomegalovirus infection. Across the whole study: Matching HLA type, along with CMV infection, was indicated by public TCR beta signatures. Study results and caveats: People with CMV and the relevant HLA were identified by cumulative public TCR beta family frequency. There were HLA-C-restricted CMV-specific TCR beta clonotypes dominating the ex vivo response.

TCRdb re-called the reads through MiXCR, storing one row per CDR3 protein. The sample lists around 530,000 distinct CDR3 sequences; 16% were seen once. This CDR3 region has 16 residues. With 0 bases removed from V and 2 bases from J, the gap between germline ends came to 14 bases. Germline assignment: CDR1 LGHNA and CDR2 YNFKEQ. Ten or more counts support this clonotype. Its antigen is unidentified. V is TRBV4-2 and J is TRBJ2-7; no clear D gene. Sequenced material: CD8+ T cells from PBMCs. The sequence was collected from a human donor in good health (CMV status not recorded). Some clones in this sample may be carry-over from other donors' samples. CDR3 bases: TGTGCCAGCAGCCAAGAAAAAGCCCCTGCCGCCTACGAGCAGTACTTC. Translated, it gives CASSQEKAPAAYEQYF.